This T cell receptor beta chain was captured by sequencing in a study of blood T cell repertoires in COVID-19. Study context: Acute-phase and convalescent COVID-19 samples originated in the United States, Italy and Spain. The analysed material was cDNA or gDNA that came from T cells, B-cell-depleted T cells, or PBMCs.

The germline V gene encodes CDR1 SEHNR and CDR2 FQNEAQ (reference sequence). V lost 3 bases and J 6 bases, leaving 8 bases between the germline ends. The CDR3 totals 13 residues. Original handling: Cell counts per sample came from amplifying reference gene primers. Sequencing used immunoSEQ multiplex PCR; TCRdb keeps in-frame clones, though not all of them. The V and J calls and the clone size are those of that table, but D and trimming were determined from the DNA. The sample yields about 300,000 clones, roughly 83% seen once. J is TRBJ2-2 and V is TRBV7-9; the D gene is possibly TRBD1 (5 bases). This sequence originates from a woman aged 45-65 years with acute or convalescent COVID-19. The sample consisted of peripheral blood. In nucleotides, the CDR3 is TGTGCCAGCAGCTTCAAGGGGCCCGGGGAGCTGTTTTTT. This gives the protein CASSFKGPGELFF.